The rows below give T cell receptor beta chains drawn from one sample of a study of shared clonotypes between healthy human individuals. Generated by immunoSEQ multiplex PCR, the TCRdb table keeps only in-frame clones and is missing some. The sample contains some 900,000 clones, approximately 80% of which appear only once. The source material was memory CD4+ T cells sorted from blood. The source is a man aged 18 to 30 in good health. CDR3s include the opening cysteine and the closing phenylalanine or tryptophan. The D gene is left open where the match is weak. Part of the rows lack a size; the others show once, few, many or a class for expanded clones.

>TRBV6-1|.|12|.|TRBJ2-7
TGTGCCAGCAGTGCCGACGGCCGGGAGCAGTACTTC
CASSADGREQYF
>TRBV7-9|.|13|.|TRBJ1-1
TGTGCCAGCAGCCCTAGAGATGAAATCGAAGCTTTCTTT
CASSPRDEIEAFF
>TRBV4-1|.|17|TRBD2|TRBJ2-5
TGCGCCAGCAGCCAAGGGGAGACTAGCGGGAGCGGCGAGACCCAGTACTTC
CASSQGETSGSGETQYF
>TRBV5-1|.|12|.|TRBJ2-1
TGCGCCAGCAGCTTGAAGACCAATGAGCAGTTCTTC
CASSLKTNEQFF
>TRBV7-2|.|17|.|TRBJ1-6
TGTGCCAGCAGCTTTTCCCTGTGGAGGGCTAATAATTCACCCCTCCACTTT
CASSFSLWRANNSPLHF
>TRBV5-5|.|13|.|TRBJ1-1
TGTGCCAGCAGCTTCTCAGGGGAAACTGAAGCTTTCTTT
CASSFSGETEAFF
>TRBV14|.|13|.|TRBJ2-3
TGTGCCAGCAGCCTGAATCTAGCAGATACGCAGTATTTT
CASSLNLADTQYF
>TRBV6-1|once|14|.|TRBJ2-2
TGTGCCAGCAGTGAACAAGGGGTAACCGGGGAGCTGTTTTTT
CASSEQGVTGELFF
>TRBV7-3|.|12|.|TRBJ1-1
TGTGCCAGCAGGGGTCGCGGCACTGAAGCTTTCTTT
CASRGRGTEAFF
>TRBV7-2|.|15|TRBD1|TRBJ1-6
TGTGCCAGCAGCCGAGGGACAGGGGGCTTGTCACCCCTCCACTTT
CASSRGTGGLSPLHF
>TRBV11-2|.|14|.|TRBJ1-2
TGTGCCAGCAGTTACGAACGGGTTAACTATGGCTACACCTTC
CASSYERVNYGYTF
>TRBV7-9|.|11|.|TRBJ2-7
TGTGCCAGCAGCCGGGGGTACGAGCAGTACTTC
CASSRGYEQYF
>TRBV5-1|.|15|.|TRBJ1-3
TGCGCCAGCAGCTTGGATGGGAGTACTGGAAACACCATATATTTT
CASSLDGSTGNTIYF
>TRBV19|few|14|TRBD1|TRBJ2-7
TGTGCCAGTAGTATCCCGGACAGGGGCCACGAGCAGTACTTC
CASSIPDRGHEQYF
>TRBV9|.|15|.|TRBJ2-7
TGTGCCAGCAGCGTAGGTCTACTTGACTCCTACGAGCAGTACTTC
CASSVGLLDSYEQYF
>TRBV4-2|.|14|.|TRBJ2-3
TGTGCCAGCAGCCAAGAGGGGAGGCGGGATACGCAGTATTTT
CASSQEGRRDTQYF
>TRBV5-1|.|15|.|TRBJ1-4
TGCGCCAGCAGCTTATGGGACGGACAAAATGAAAAACTGTTTTTT
CASSLWDGQNEKLFF
>TRBV10-1|once|13|.|TRBJ2-7
TGCGCCAGCAGTGATCGCTTAATCTACGAGCAGTACTTC
CASSDRLIYEQYF
>TRBV11-2|.|15|.|TRBJ1-1
TGTGCCAGCAGCCCCAGCGGGACACTGAACACTGAAGCTTTCTTT
CASSPSGTLNTEAFF
>TRBV5-1|many|14|.|TRBJ2-5
TGCGCCAGCAGCTCTTGGGGGGGCGGAGAGACCCAGTACTTC
CASSSWGGGETQYF
>TRBV28|.|14|.|TRBJ2-7
TGTGCCAGCAGTCTCAGGGGTACCTACTACGAGCAGTACTTC
CASSLRGTYYEQYF
>TRBV4-2|.|19|TRBD1|TRBJ1-5
TGTGCCAGCAGCCCCCAGGAATACCGACCAGCAGGGGGCAACCAGCCCCAGCATTTT
CASSPQEYRPAGGNQPQHF
>TRBV27|.|17|.|TRBJ2-7
TGTGCCAGCAGTATTACACCCGGGGCTAGCGACTCCTACGAGCAGTACTTC
CASSITPGASDSYEQYF
>TRBV5-4|.|16|.|TRBJ2-1
TGTGCCAGCAGCTTGGGGCGGCCAAGCTCCTACAATGAGCAGTTCTTC
CASSLGRPSSYNEQFF
>TRBV7-3|.|15|.|TRBJ2-5
TGTGCCAGCAGCGTGGAAACTCCCCCCAGAGGGACCCAGTACTTC
CASSVETPPRGTQYF
>TRBV4-1|few|16|TRBD2|TRBJ2-5
TGCGCCAGCAGCCAATCAGCTAGCGGGATCCAAGAGACCCAGTACTTC
CASSQSASGIQETQYF
>TRBV5-1|.|15|.|TRBJ1-5
TGCGCCAGCAGCTTGGAAGGGGCCGGCAATCAGCCCCAGCATTTT
CASSLEGAGNQPQHF
>TRBV6-5|.|14|.|TRBJ1-3
TGTGCCAGCAGTTACTCGTTAGGCGGAAACACCATATATTTT
CASSYSLGGNTIYF
>TRBV19|.|14|.|TRBJ1-6
TGTGCCAGTAGTATGGACAGCGGGAATTCACCCCTCCACTTT
CASSMDSGNSPLHF
>TRBV7-2|.|15|.|TRBJ2-7
TGTGCCAGCAGCCGATCAGCTGACAGCACCTACGAGCAGTACTTC
CASSRSADSTYEQYF
>TRBV28|.|13|TRBD1|TRBJ1-2
TGTGCCACCGGGACAGGGGGCGAGCGCGGCTACACCTTC
CATGTGGERGYTF
>TRBV15|few|15|.|TRBJ2-5
TGTGCCACCAGCAGAGCCTCGGGACAAGGGGAGACCCAGTACTTC
CATSRASGQGETQYF
>TRBV11-1|.|13|.|TRBJ2-3
TGTGCCAGCAGCTTAGCGGTTTGGGGTACGCAGTATTTT
CASSLAVWGTQYF
>TRBV28|.|12|.|TRBJ2-7
TGTGCCAGCAGTTTAGTAGGGAGAGAGCAGTACTTC
CASSLVGREQYF
>TRBV7-9|.|14|TRBD1|TRBJ1-6
TGTGCCAGCAGCTTAAAGGACAGGGGTTCACCCCTCCACTTT
CASSLKDRGSPLHF
>TRBV7-9|.|13|.|TRBJ2-5
TGTGCCAGCAGCCGGACTCCCCAAGAGACCCAGTACTTC
CASSRTPQETQYF
>TRBV28|.|17|.|TRBJ2-2
TGTGCCAGCAGGGAAGGGGGAGGGAGGTTGAGCACCGGGGAGCTGTTTTTT
CASREGGGRLSTGELFF
>TRBV5-5|.|20|TRBD2|TRBJ2-5
TGTGCCAGCAGCTCATTCCCGGGGACTAGCGGGAGAGATACGGGAGAGACCCAGTACTTC
CASSSFPGTSGRDTGETQYF
>TRBV7-9|.|16|.|TRBJ2-5
TGTGCCAGCAGCCTAGCCGGGTGGGGGATAGAAGAGACCCAGTACTTC
CASSLAGWGIEETQYF
>TRBV7-8|.|11|.|TRBJ2-5
TGTGCCAGCAGCGCCCAAGAGACCCAGTACTTC
CASSAQETQYF
>TRBV5-4|.|16|TRBD1|TRBJ1-1
TGTGCCAGCAGCTTGGCGAAGCAGGGGGGGAACACTGAAGCTTTCTTT
CASSLAKQGGNTEAFF
>TRBV7-2|.|15|.|TRBJ1-4
TGTGCCAGCAGCTTCTTCAGGGAAGCTAATGAAAAACTGTTTTTT
CASSFFREANEKLFF
>TRBV9|.|12|.|TRBJ2-5
TGTGCCAGCAGCTCAGAGGGGGAGACCCAGTACTTC
CASSSEGETQYF
>TRBV5-1|.|15|TRBD2|TRBJ2-3
TGCGCCAGCAGCTCAGGACTAGCGGCCTCAGATACGCAGTATTTT
CASSSGLAASDTQYF
>TRBV9|.|15|.|TRBJ1-1
TGTGCCAGCAGCGTAGTGGATGGCCCTAACACTGAAGCTTTCTTT
CASSVVDGPNTEAFF
>TRBV7-2|.|14|TRBD2|TRBJ2-1
TGTGCCAGCAGCCAGCGGGAGGGCCAGGGTGAGCAGTTCTTC
CASSQREGQGEQFF
>TRBV7-9|.|13|TRBD2|TRBJ2-5
TGTGCCAGCAGCCGCGGGGGTTGGGAGACCCAGTACTTC
CASSRGGWETQYF
>TRBV5-1|.|15|TRBD1|TRBJ2-7
TGCGCCAGCAGCTGGACAGGGACCAGCTCCTACGAGCAGTACTTC
CASSWTGTSSYEQYF
>TRBV5-1|many|17|.|TRBJ2-6
TGCGCCTCTCAGAGGGGGACGGCAAGCTCTGGGGCCAACGTCCTGACTTTC
CASQRGTASSGANVLTF
>TRBV6-1|.|16|.|TRBJ2-4
TGTGCCAGCAGTGAAGAGGGCAGTAGAGCCAAAAACATTCAGTACTTC
CASSEEGSRAKNIQYF
>TRBV6-5|.|15|.|TRBJ1-2
TGTGCCAGCAGCCACGCTACAATACCAGACTATGGCTACACCTTC
CASSHATIPDYGYTF
>TRBV2|.|13|.|TRBJ2-3
TGTGCCAGCAACCCGCATAGCACAGATACGCAGTATTTT
CASNPHSTDTQYF
>TRBV18|once|13|.|TRBJ1-1
TGTGCCAGCTCCGGGGGCCTAAGGACTGAAGCTTTCTTT
CASSGGLRTEAFF
>TRBV5-4|.|15|.|TRBJ2-5
TGTGCCAGCAGCTTGGTTGACAGAATACAAGAGACCCAGTACTTC
CASSLVDRIQETQYF
>TRBV11-3|.|13|.|TRBJ2-7
TGTGCCAGCAGCTTAAGGTCAGGTTACGAGCAGTACTTC
CASSLRSGYEQYF
>TRBV6-1|.|15|.|TRBJ1-2
TGTGCCAGCAGTGAAGGTTGGGGCCCGCGGTATGGCTACACCTTC
CASSEGWGPRYGYTF
>TRBV2|.|16|TRBD1|TRBJ2-7
TGTGCCAGCGAAAGCGCCCGACAGGGACGCTCCTACGAGCAGTACTTC
CASESARQGRSYEQYF
>TRBV18|.|18|TRBD2|TRBJ2-3
TGTGCCAGCTCAACCCAAGCTAGCGGGAGCAGAAAGGCAGATACGCAGTATTTT
CASSTQASGSRKADTQYF
>TRBV6-5|.|14|.|TRBJ1-1
TGTGCCAGCACCCCCCGGGTGGGGAACACTGAAGCTTTCTTT
CASTPRVGNTEAFF